The TCR beta chain described here comes from a study of blood T cell repertoires in COVID-19. Study details: The study drew acute and convalescent COVID-19 samples from the United States, Italy and Spain.

Participants had their cohort set by participant-reported clinical history. Donors of Cohort 3 who recovered were those that had two negative PCRs, clearance, or symptom resolution. The table came from immunoSEQ multiplex PCR; TCRdb's copy has only in-frame clones and leaves some out. This sample carries about 140,000 clones, more than 75% of them seen once, and the ten largest clones take around 10%. V was clipped by 6 bases and J by 8 bases; unmatched bases: 7. There are 14 residues in the CDR3. Per the germline V gene, CDR1 is SQVTM and CDR2 is ANQGSEA. This TCR came from a man in his 60s who had recovered from COVID-19. The chain is built from TRBV29-1 and TRBJ2-1; 13 bases match TRBD2. Sample: PBMCs or T cells enriched from blood (not recorded which). DNA for the CDR3: TGCAGCGTCGCAGGGACTAGCGGGGTCGATGAGCAGTTCTTC. It specifies CSVAGTSGVDEQFF.